This paragraph covers one T cell receptor (beta chain) sequence. The antigen remains unidentified. Amplification used 60 Vbeta primers and 13 Jbeta primers. Measured with immunoSEQ multiplex PCR; TCRdb has only the in-frame clones, and not every one. The profile shows about 220,000 clones, around 80% of them singletons. The CDR3 extends over 14 amino acids. The germline gives CDR1 SQVTM, CDR2 ANQGSEA. V lost 0 bases, J lost 7 bases, and 5 bases stayed unmatched. This sample is part of a study of cytomegalovirus exposure and HLA in healthy donors. Study results and caveats: Several top significant clusters appeared, in a later analysis, to be linked to common viral pathogens. The study recorded about 160 TCR beta chains that were cytomegalovirus-associated. Accounts indicate the classifier identified cytomegalovirus status with strong specificity and sensitivity. The authors assumed roughly uniform sequencing depth across donors for presence/absence analyses.

V is TRBV29-1 and J is TRBJ1-4; 7 positions agree with TRBD1. Sequences were obtained from PBMCs. The TCR comes from a boy aged 2 to 10 in good health and CMV-seronegative. CDR3 DNA sequence: TGCAGCGTTGAAGAAAGGGGGCGGGTTGAAAAACTGTTTTTT. It translates to CSVEERGRVEKLFF.